The sequence of this TCR beta chain was determined in a study of T cells in narcolepsy. This CDR3 is 13 amino acids long. Trimming took 2 bases from V and 2 from J, leaving 6 bases between them. Germline V gene sequence: CDR1 SGHRS, CDR2 YFSETQ. The assay was immunoSEQ multiplex PCR, and TCRdb's table has in-frame clones only and misses some. The repertoire holds 20,000 to 25,000 clones, with approximately 85% as singletons. This clone was seen a few times. The sample was CD45RA- memory CD4+ T cells from PBMCs. The TCR originated in a human donor with narcolepsy. The V call is TRBV5-1, the J call TRBJ2-3; D gene ambiguous. CDR3 sequence reads: CASSLKYTDTQYF. The CDR3 DNA reads as TGCGCCAGCAGCTTAAAGTACACAGATACGCAGTATTTT.